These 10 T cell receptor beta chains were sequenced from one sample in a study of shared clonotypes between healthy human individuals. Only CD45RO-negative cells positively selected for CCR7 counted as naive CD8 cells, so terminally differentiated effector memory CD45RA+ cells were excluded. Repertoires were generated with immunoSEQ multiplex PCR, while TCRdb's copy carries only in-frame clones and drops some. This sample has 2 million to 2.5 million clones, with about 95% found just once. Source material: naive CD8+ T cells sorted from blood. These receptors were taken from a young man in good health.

The CDR3 loop is CASSLSWSGYEQYF. For the CDR3, the DNA is TGTGCCAGCAGTTTAAGTTGGTCTGGCTACGAGCAGTACTTC. The chain employs TRBV27 and TRBJ2-7; D ambiguous. V was shortened by 2 bases and J by 3 bases, with 11 bases between the two germline ends. The germline gives CDR1 MNHEY, CDR2 SMNVEV (reference sequence). The CDR3 is made up of 14 amino acids.

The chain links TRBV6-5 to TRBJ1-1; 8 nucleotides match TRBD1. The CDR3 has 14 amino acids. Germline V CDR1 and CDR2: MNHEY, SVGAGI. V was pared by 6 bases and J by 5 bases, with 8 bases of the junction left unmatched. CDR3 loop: CASSGQGGGTEAFF. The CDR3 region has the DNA TGTGCCAGCAGCGGACAGGGTGGTGGTACTGAAGCTTTCTTT.

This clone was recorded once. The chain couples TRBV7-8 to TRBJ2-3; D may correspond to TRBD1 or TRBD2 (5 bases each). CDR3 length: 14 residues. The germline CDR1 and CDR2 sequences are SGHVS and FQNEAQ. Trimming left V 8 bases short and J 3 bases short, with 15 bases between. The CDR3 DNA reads TGTGCCAGCTCTGAGGGGCTTAGAACAGATACGCAGTATTTT. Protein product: CASSEGLRTDTQYF.

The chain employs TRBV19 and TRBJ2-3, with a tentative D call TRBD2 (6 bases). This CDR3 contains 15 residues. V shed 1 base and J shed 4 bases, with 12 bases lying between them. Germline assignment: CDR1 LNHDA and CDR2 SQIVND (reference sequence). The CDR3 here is CASSIGASDSDTQYF. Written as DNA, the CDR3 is TGTGCCAGTAGTATAGGGGCTAGCGACTCAGATACGCAGTATTTT. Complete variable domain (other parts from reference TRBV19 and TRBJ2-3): DGGITQSPKYLFRKEGQNVTLSCEQNLNHDAMYWYRQDPGQGLRLIYYSQIVNDFQKGDIAEGYSVSREKKESFPLTVTSAQKNPTAFYLCASSIGASDSDTQYFGPGTRLTVL.

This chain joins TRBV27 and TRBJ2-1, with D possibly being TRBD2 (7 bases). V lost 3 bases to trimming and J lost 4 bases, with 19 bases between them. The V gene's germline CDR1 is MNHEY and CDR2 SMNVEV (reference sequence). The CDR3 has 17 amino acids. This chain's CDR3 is CASSLLAPGGVYNEQFF. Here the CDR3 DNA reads TGTGCCAGCAGTTTGCTTGCCCCGGGGGGCGTATACAATGAGCAGTTCTTC.

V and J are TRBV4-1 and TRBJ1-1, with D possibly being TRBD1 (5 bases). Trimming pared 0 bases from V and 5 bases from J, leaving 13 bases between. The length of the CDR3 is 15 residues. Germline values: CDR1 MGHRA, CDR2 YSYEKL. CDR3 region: CASSQEMGGGTEAFF. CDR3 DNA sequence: TGCGCCAGCAGCCAAGAAATGGGGGGAGGGACTGAAGCTTTCTTT.

DNA of the CDR3: TGTGCCAGCAGGGCGAGGTCCCCGAGTGAATATGGCTACACCTTC. It encodes CASRARSPSEYGYTF. V usage is TRBV2 and J usage is TRBJ1-2; D call uncertain. V was clipped by 6 bases and J by 5 bases, with 19 bases between them. Germline values: CDR1 SNHLY, CDR2 FYNNEI. This CDR3 comprises 15 residues.

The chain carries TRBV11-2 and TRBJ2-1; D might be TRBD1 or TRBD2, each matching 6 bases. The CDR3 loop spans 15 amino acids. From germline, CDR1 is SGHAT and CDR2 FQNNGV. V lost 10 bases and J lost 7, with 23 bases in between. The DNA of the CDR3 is TGTGCCACCCAAGCAGGTTTAGGAGGGGGGAATGAGCAGTTCTTC. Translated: CATQAGLGGGNEQFF.

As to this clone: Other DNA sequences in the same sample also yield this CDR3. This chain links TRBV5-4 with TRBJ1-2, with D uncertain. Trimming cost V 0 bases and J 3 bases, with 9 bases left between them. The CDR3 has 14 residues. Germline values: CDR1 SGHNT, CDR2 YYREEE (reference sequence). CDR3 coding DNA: TGTGCCAGCAGCTTGGCGGGGTCGGACTATGGCTACACCTTC. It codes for CASSLAGSDYGYTF.

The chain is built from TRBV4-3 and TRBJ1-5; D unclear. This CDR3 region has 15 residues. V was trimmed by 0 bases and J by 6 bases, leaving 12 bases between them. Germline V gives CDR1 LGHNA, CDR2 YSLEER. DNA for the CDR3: TGCGCCAGCAGCCAAGATCCCTCCCGGGGTCAGCCCCAGCATTTT. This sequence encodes CASSQDPSRGQPQHF.